This T cell receptor (beta chain) was found in a study of blood T cell repertoires in COVID-19. Here immunoSEQ multiplex PCR was the method, and the copy in TCRdb shows in-frame clones only, minus some. This table has about 300,000 clones, around 88% appearing once. This clone is a singleton in its sample. The CDR3 covers 20 residues. Sequenced sample: peripheral blood. V usage is TRBV21-1 and J usage is TRBJ1-3; the table names TRBD1, a call not compared with the DNA. TRBV21-1 is a documented pseudogene. This receptor was taken from a woman aged 30 to 39 with COVID-19, enrolled during active disease. The CDR3 sequence: CASSTTGTGFRVLSGNTIYF. CDR3 nucleotide sequence: TGTGCCAGCAGCACTACCGGGACAGGGTTTCGGGTACTCTCGGGAAACACCATATATTTT.